This TCR beta chain was retrieved from a study of CD8 T cells in Susac syndrome. Those who served as multiple sclerosis controls were treatment-naive patients with stable or active relapsing-remitting disease. RNA in amounts of roughly 0.5 to 1 ug was reverse transcribed with random hexamers. TCRdb reprocessed the immunoSEQ multiplex PCR reads with MiXCR, giving one entry per CDR3 protein. The table has some 130,000 distinct CDR3 sequences, around 94% seen once. Trimming cost V 4 bases and J 3 bases, with 12 bases left between them. Germline V gene lookup returns CDR1 GTSNPN and CDR2 SVGIG (reference sequence). The CDR3 is 13 amino acids.

The TCR comes from a human donor with multiple sclerosis. The chain carries TRBV30 and TRBJ1-1; TRBD1 is a possible D gene (6 bases). Sequenced: CD4+ T cells from PBMCs. The CDR3 sequence is CAWTRQADTEAFF. CDR3 in DNA: TGTGCCTGGACCCGACAGGCCGACACTGAAGCTTTCTTT.